The clone carrying this T cell receptor beta chain has only a few counts. Its antigen is undetermined. The CDR3 consists of 18 residues. V lost 1 base and J 0 bases, leaving 16 bases between the germline ends. CDR1 is LGHDT and CDR2 is YNNKEL in the germline V gene (reference sequence). This record belongs to a study of T-cell reconstitution after alpha-beta-depleted transplantation in children. Study findings and constraints: Alpha-beta T cells present about two months after transplant were reported to originate from several hundred expanded graft clones.

Unique molecular identifiers were incorporated into the prepared TCRbeta library. TCRdb ran MiXCR on the PCR reads and lists one entry per CDR3 protein. The sample gives over 450,000 distinct CDR3 sequences, over 9.5% of which show up once; around 2% is in the top ten. The source was PBMCs, collected before TCRalphabeta/CD19-depleted stem cell transplant. The V and J genes are TRBV3-1 and TRBJ2-1; no reliable D call. The TCR originated in a child younger than 10 with inherited bone marrow failure, due to receive a stem cell transplant. The CDR3 spells CASSQVAGVTISYNEQFF. CDR3 in DNA: TGTGCCAGCAGCCAAGTAGCTGGCGTTACTATCTCCTACAATGAGCAGTTCTTC.